The TCR beta chain under discussion was sequenced for a study of blood T cell repertoires in COVID-19. Overall study context: Samples came from the United States, Italy and Spain, spanning acute and convalescent COVID-19. T cells, B-cell-depleted T cells, or PBMCs supplied cDNA or gDNA.

TCRdb's table, derived via immunoSEQ multiplex PCR, lists solely in-frame clones and lacks some. The table includes around 180,000 clones, 83% detected once. CDR1 is SGDLS and CDR2 is YYNGEE in the germline V gene. V shed 0 bases and J shed 4 bases, with 8 bases lying between them. CDR3 length: 13 residues. This chain uses TRBV9 with TRBJ2-7, with D unclear. Sample: peripheral blood. The TCR sequence derives from a human donor in a cohort sampled during active COVID-19. CDR3 in amino acids: CASSVGGHYEQYF. The CDR3 DNA follows: TGTGCCAGCAGCGTAGGAGGCCATTACGAGCAGTACTTC.